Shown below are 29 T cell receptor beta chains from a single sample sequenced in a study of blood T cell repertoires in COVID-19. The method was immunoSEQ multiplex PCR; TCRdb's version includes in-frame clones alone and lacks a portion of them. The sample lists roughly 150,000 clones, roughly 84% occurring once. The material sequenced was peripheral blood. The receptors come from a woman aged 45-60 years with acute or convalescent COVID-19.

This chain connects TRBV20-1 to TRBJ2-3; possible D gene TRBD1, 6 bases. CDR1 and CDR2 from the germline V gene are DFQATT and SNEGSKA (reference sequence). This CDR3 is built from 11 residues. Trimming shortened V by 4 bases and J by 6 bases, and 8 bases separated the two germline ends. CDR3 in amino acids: CSATTGDTQYF. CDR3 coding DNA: TGCAGTGCTACCACAGGGGATACGCAGTATTTT.

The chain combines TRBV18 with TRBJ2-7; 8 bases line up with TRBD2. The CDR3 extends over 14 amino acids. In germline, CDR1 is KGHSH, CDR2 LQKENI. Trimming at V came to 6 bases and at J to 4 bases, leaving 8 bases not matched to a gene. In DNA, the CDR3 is TGTGCCAGCTCCGCGGGACTAGACATTTACGAGCAGTACTTC. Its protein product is CASSAGLDIYEQYF.

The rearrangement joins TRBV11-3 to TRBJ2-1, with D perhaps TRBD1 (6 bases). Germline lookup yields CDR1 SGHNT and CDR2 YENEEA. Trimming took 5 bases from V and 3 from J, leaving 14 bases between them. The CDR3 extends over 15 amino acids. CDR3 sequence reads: CASSKEVRGYNEQFF. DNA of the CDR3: TGTGCCAGCAGCAAAGAAGTCAGGGGCTACAATGAGCAGTTCTTC.

The CDR3 nucleotides are TGTGCCAGCAGCTTAACAAGCTCCTATAATTCACCCCTCCACTTT. Amino acid sequence: CASSLTSSYNSPLHF. The gene calls are TRBV11-2 and TRBJ1-6; D uncertain. Looked up from germline, CDR1 is SGHAT and CDR2 is FQNNGV. The CDR3 extends over 15 amino acids. The V end lost 2 bases, the J end lost 0 bases, and 5 bases lay between the germline ends.

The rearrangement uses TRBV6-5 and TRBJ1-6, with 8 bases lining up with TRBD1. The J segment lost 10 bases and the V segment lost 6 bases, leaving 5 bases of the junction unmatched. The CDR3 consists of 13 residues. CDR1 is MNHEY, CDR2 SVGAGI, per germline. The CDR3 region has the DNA TGTGCCAGCAGGACAGGGGAACGGTCACCCCTCCACTTT. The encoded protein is CASRTGERSPLHF.

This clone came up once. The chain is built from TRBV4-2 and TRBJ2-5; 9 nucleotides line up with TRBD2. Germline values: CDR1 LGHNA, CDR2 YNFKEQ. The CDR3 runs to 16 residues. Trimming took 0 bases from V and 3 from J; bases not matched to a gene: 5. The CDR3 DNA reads TGTGCCAGCAGCCAAGAAAGTCGCGGGAGGGAAGAGACCCAGTACTTC. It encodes CASSQESRGREETQYF.

In DNA, the CDR3 is TGTGCCAGCAGCGTTCCTGCCCTTGTGGCGGTAAGCACAGATACGCAGTATTTT. Its translation: CASSVPALVAVSTDTQYF. The chain employs TRBV9 and TRBJ2-3; D gene ambiguous. V gave up 2 bases and J gave up 0 bases, with 19 bases separating them. CDR3 length equals 18 residues. The V gene's germline CDR1 is SGDLS and CDR2 YYNGEE.

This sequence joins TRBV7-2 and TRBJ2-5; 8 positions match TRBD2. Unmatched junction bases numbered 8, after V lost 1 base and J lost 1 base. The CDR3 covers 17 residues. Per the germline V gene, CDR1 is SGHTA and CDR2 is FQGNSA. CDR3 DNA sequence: TGTGCCAGCAGCTTAGGCGGGGGGCTAACTATCCAAGAGACCCAGTACTTC. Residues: CASSLGGGLTIQETQYF.

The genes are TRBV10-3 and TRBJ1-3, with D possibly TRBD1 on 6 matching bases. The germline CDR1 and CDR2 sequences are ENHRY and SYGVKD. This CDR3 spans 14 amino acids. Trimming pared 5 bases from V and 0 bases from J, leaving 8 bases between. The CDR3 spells CAISTGTSGNTIYF. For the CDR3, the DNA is TGTGCCATCAGTACAGGGACCTCTGGAAACACCATATATTTT.

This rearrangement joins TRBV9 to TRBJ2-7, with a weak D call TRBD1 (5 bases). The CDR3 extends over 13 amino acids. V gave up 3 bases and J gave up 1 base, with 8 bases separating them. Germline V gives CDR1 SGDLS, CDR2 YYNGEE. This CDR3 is CASSADISYEQYF. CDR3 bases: TGTGCCAGCAGCGCGGACATATCCTACGAGCAGTACTTC.

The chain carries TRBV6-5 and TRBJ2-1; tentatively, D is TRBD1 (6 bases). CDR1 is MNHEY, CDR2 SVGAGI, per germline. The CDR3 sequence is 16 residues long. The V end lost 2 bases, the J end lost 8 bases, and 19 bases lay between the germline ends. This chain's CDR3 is CASSYTPAGVGDEQFF. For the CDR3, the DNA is TGTGCCAGCAGTTACACCCCGGCAGGGGTAGGCGATGAGCAGTTCTTC.

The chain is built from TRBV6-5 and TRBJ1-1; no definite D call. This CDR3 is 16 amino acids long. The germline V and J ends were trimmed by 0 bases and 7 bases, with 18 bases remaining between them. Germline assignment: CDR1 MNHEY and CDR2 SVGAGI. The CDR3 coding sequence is TGTGCCAGCAGTTACTCTGGCGCGGGTGGACGGAATGAAGCTTTCTTT. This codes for CASSYSGAGGRNEAFF.

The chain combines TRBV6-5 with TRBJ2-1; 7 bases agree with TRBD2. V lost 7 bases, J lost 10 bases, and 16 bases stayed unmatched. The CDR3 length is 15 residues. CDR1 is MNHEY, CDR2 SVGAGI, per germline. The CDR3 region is CASTRDGGGGSEQFF. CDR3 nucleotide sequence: TGTGCCAGCACTCGTGACGGCGGCGGGGGAAGCGAGCAGTTCTTC.

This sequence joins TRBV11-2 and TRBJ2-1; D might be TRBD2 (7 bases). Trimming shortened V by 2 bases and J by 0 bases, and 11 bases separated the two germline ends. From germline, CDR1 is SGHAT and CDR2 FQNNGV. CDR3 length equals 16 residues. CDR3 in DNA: TGTGCCAGCAGCTTAAGGGGGGGGCTCTCCTACAATGAGCAGTTCTTC. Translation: CASSLRGGLSYNEQFF.

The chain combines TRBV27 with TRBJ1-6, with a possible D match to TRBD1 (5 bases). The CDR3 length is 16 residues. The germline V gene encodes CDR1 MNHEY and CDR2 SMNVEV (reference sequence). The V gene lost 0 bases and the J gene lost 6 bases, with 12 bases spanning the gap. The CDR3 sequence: CASSLSTGVRNSPLHF. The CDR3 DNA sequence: TGTGCCAGCAGTTTATCTACAGGCGTGCGTAATTCACCCCTCCACTTT.

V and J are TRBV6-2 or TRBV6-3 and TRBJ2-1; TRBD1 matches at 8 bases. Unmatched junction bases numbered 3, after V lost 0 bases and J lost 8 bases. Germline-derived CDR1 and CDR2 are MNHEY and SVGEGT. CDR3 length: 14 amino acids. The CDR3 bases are TGTGCCAGCAGTTACTCGGACAGGGTCTATGAGCAGTTCTTC. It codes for CASSYSDRVYEQFF.

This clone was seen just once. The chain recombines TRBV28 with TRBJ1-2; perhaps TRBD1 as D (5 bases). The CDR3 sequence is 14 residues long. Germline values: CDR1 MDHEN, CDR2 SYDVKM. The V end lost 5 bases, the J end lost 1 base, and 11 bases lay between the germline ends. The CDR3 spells CASSVTVNNYGYTF. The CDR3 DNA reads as TGTGCCAGCAGTGTGACAGTAAATAACTATGGCTACACCTTC.

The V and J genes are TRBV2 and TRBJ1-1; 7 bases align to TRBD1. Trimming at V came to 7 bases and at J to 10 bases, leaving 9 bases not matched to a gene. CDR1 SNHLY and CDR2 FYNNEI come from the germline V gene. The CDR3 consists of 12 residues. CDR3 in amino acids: CASTGQEGGAFF. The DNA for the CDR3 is TGTGCCAGCACTGGACAGGAAGGGGGAGCTTTCTTT.

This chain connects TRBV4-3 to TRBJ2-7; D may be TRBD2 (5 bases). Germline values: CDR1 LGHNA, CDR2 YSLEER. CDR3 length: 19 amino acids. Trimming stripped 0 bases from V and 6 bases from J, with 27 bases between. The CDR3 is CASSQDPPAYSGEVCEQYF. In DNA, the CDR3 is TGCGCCAGCAGCCAAGATCCCCCTGCCTACAGCGGAGAGGTTTGCGAGCAGTACTTC.

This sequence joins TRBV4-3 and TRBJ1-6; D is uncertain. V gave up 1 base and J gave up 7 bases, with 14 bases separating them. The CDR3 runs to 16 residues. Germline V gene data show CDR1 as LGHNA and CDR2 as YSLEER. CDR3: CASSQGSAADNSPLHF. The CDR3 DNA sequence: TGCGCCAGCAGCCAAGGCAGTGCGGCCGACAATTCACCCCTCCACTTT.

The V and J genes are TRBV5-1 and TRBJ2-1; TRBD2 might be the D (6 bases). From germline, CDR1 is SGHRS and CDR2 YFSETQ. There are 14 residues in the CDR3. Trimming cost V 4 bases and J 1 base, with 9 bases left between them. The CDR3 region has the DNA TGCGCCAGCAGCCCGGACTATTCCTACAATGAGCAGTTCTTC. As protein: CASSPDYSYNEQFF.

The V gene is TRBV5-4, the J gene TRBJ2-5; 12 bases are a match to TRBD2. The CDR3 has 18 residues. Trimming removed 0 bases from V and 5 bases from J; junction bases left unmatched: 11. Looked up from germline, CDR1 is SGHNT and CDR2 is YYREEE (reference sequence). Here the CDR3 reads CASSLAGRLAGGLETQYF. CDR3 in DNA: TGTGCCAGCAGCTTGGCCGGGAGGCTAGCGGGAGGGTTGGAGACCCAGTACTTC.

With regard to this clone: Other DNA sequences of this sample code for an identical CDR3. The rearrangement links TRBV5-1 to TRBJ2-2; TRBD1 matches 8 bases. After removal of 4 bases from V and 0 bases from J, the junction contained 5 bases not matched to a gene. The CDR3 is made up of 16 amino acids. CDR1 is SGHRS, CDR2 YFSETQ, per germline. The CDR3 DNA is TGCGCCAGCAGCCCGAGGACAGGGACGAACACCGGGGAGCTGTTTTTT. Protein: CASSPRTGTNTGELFF.

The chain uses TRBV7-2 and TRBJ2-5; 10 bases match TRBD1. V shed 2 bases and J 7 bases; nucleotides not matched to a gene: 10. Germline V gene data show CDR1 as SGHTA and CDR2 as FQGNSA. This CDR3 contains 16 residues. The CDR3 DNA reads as TGTGCCAGCAGCTTAAGCCTGACAGGGGGCAGTGGGACCCAGTACTTC. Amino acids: CASSLSLTGGSGTQYF.

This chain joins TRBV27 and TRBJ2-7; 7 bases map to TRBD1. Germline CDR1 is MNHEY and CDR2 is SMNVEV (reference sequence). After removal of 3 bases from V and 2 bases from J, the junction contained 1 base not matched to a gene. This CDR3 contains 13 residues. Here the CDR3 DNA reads TGTGCCAGCAGTTTTGGACAGGCCTACGAGCAGTACTTC. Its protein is CASSFGQAYEQYF.

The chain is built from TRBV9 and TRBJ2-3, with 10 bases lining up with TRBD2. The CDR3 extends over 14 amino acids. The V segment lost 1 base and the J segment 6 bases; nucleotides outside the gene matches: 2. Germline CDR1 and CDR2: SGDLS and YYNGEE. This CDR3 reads CASSVSSGGDTQYF. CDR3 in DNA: TGTGCCAGCAGCGTATCTAGCGGGGGCGATACGCAGTATTTT. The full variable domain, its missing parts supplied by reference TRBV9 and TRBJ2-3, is DSGVTQTPKHLITATGQRVTLRCSPRSGDLSVYWYQQSLDQGLQFLIQYYNGEERAKGNILERFSAQQFPDLHSELNLSSLELGDSALYFCASSVSSGGDTQYFGPGTRLTVL.

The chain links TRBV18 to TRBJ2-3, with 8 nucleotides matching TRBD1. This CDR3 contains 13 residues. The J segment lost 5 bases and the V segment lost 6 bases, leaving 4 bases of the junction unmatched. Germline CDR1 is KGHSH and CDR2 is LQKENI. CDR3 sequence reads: CASSGQAGDTQYF. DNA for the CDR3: TGTGCCAGCTCGGGACAGGCGGGAGATACGCAGTATTTT.

The DNA for the CDR3 is TGCAGTGCTAGTGACCTCCACGAGCAGTACTTC. Translated: CSASDLHEQYF. The chain is built from TRBV20-1 and TRBJ2-7; D remains unclear. This CDR3 comprises 11 residues. The ends were cut back, 3 bases at V and 5 bases at J, with 8 bases in the middle. From germline, CDR1 is DFQATT and CDR2 SNEGSKA (reference sequence).

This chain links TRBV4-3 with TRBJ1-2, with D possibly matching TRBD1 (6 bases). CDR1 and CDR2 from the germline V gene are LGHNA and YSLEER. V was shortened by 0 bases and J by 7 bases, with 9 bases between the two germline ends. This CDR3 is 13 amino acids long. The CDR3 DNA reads TGCGCCAGCAGCCAAGAACAGGGATCTGGCTACACCTTC. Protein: CASSQEQGSGYTF.